The T cell receptor beta chain described here comes from a study of cytomegalovirus exposure and HLA in healthy donors. This table comes from immunoSEQ multiplex PCR, and its TCRdb copy is limited to in-frame clones, with some not included. The data contain 200,000 to 250,000 clones, approximately 88% of them seen just once; the ten biggest clones take up around 15%. CDR1 and CDR2 (germline): MNHEY, SMNVEV (reference sequence). The CDR3 runs 16 residues. The V end was cut by 0 bases, the J end by 0 bases, with 9 bases between. This receptor was identified in a woman younger than 45 in good health and CMV-seropositive. The V call is TRBV27, the J call TRBJ2-1; D gene unclear. Sequenced material: PBMCs. CDR3 bases: TGTGCCAGCAGTTTATCGAGGAGCAGCTCCTACAATGAGCAGTTCTTC. Translation gives CASSLSRSSSYNEQFF.